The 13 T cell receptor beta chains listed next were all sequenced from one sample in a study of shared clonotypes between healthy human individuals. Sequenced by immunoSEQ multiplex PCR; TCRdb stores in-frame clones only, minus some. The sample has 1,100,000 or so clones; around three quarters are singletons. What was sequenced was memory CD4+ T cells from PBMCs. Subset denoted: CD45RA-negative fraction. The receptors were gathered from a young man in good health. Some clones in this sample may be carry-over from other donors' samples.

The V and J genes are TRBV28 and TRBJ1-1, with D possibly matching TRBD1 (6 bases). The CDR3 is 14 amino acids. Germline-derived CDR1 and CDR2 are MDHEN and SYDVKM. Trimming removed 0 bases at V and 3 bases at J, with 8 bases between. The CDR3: CASSLWEGDTEAFF. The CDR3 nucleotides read TGTGCCAGCAGTTTATGGGAGGGGGACACTGAAGCTTTCTTT.

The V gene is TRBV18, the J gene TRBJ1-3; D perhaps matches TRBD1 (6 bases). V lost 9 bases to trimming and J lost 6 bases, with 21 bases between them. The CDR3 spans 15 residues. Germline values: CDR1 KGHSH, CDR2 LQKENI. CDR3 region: CASRRQAAGENTIYF. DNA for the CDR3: TGTGCCAGTCGCCGACAGGCCGCTGGGGAAAACACCATATATTTT. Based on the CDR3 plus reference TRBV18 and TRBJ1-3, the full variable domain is NAGVMQNPRHLVRRRGQEARLRCSPMKGHSHVYWYRQLPEEGLKFMVYLQKENIIDESGMPKERFSAEFPKEGPSILRIQQVVRGDSAAYFCASRRQAAGENTIYFGEGSWLTVV.

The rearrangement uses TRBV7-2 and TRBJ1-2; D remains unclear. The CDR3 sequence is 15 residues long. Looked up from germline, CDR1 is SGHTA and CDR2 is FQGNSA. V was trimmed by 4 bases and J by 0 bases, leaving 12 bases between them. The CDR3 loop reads CASSYGPTSNYGYTF. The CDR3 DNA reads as TGTGCCAGCAGCTACGGGCCGACTTCTAACTATGGCTACACCTTC.

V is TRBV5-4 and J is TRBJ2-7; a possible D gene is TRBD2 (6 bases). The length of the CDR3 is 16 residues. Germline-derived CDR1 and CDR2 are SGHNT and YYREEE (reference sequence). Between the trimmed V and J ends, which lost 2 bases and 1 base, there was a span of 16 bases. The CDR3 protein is CASSFGSLSSSYEQYF. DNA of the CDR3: TGTGCCAGCAGCTTCGGGAGTTTAAGCTCATCCTACGAGCAGTACTTC.

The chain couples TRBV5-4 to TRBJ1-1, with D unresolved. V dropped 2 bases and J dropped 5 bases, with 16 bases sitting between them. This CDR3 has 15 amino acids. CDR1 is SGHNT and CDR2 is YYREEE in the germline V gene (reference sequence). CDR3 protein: CASSLGGGLWTEAFF. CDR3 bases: TGTGCCAGCAGCTTAGGCGGAGGGCTTTGGACTGAAGCTTTCTTT.

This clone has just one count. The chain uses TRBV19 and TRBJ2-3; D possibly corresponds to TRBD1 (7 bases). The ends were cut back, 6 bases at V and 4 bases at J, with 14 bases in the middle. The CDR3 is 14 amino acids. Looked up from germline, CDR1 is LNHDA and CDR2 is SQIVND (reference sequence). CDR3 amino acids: CASSQQGRSDTQYF. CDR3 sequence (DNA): TGTGCCAGTAGCCAACAGGGGAGGTCAGATACGCAGTATTTT.

The CDR3 region is CASSLFGRPEQFF. CDR3 nucleotides: TGTGCCAGCAGTTTATTTGGTAGACCCGAGCAGTTCTTC. The chain recombines TRBV27 with TRBJ2-1, with D hard to call. V gave up 1 base and J gave up 10 bases, with 11 bases separating them. Germline-derived CDR1 and CDR2 are MNHEY and SMNVEV (reference sequence). The CDR3 consists of 13 residues.

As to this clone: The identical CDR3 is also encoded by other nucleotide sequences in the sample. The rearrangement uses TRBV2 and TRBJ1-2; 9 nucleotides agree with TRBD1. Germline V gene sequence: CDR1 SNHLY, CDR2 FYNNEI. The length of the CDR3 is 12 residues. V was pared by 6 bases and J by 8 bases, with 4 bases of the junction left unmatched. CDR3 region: CASRRQGGGYTF. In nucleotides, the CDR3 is TGTGCCAGCAGAAGACAGGGGGGGGGCTACACCTTC.

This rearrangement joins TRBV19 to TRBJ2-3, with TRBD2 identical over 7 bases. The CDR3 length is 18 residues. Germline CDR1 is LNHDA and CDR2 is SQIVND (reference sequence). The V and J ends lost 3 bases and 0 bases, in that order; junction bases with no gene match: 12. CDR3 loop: CASSIGEGAGLSTDTQYF. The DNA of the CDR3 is TGTGCCAGTAGTATTGGCGAGGGAGCGGGACTTAGCACAGATACGCAGTATTTT.

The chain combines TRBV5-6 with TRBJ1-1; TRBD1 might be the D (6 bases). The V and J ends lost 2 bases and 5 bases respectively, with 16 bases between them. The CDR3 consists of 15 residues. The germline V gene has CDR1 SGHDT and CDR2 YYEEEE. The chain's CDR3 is CASSFGGVRRTEAFF. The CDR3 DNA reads TGTGCCAGCAGCTTTGGGGGCGTAAGGAGAACTGAAGCTTTCTTT.

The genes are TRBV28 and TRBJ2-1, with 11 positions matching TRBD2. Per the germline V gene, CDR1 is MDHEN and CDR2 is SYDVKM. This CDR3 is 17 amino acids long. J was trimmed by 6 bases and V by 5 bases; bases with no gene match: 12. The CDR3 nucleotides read TGTGCCAGCAGTCTTACTAGCGGGAGTAGCGGGCGCAATGAGCAGTTCTTC. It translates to CASSLTSGSSGRNEQFF.

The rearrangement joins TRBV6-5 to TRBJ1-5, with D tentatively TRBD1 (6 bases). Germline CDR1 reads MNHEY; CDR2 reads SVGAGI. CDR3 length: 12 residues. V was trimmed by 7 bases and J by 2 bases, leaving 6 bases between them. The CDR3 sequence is CASKGGNQPQHF. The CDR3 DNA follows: TGTGCCAGCAAGGGGGGCAATCAGCCCCAGCATTTT.

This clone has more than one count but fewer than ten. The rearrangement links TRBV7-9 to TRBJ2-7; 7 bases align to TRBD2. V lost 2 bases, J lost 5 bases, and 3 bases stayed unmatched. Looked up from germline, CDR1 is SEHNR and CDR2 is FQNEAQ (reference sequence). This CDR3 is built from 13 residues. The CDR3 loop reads CASSLQGGNEQYF. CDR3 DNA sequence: TGTGCCAGCAGCTTACAGGGAGGGAACGAGCAGTACTTC.